This T cell receptor beta chain stems from a study of CD8 T cells in ankylosing spondylitis (dated by TCRdb to the late 2010s). In terms of the full investigation: T cell receptor beta repertoires were profiled in healthy donors and ankylosing spondylitis patients so that disease-linked TCR variants could be found. Peripheral blood was sampled, and synovial fluid was also collected from ankylosing spondylitis patients. The full study cohort comprised 25 ankylosing spondylitis patients and roughly 100 healthy donors.

Sequencing was performed on an Illumina HiSeq 2500. Quantitative 5'-RACE with molecular barcodes was used to prepare TCR beta libraries. The study's own analysis went as follows. A new computational method, built on a probabilistic model of VDJ rearrangement, was used to identify disease-linked TCR variants. TCRdb trimmed the raw reads at Q25, called clones with MiXCR and kept productive beta chains. Rows with a matching CDR3 protein are joined into one entry that keeps the most common DNA and genes. These V and J calls originate from TCRdb's pipeline instead of the authors' own analysis. In this sample the table shows about 210,000 distinct CDR3 sequences, just under 7.5% of which occur a single time. 12% to 15% of the sample belongs to the ten largest clones. The paper's findings and limits, for the study overall: The disease-linked clones were reported to be significantly enriched in matched synovial fluid samples from ankylosing spondylitis patients. A CD8+ phenotype was shown by the disease-linked clones, which were found at relatively low frequencies in peripheral blood. Some TCR beta motif variants had previously been reported in synovial fluid and blood of reactive arthritis patients, which suggested common disease-initiation mechanisms. A TCR beta motif of roughly 8 highly homologous amino acid variants appeared characteristic of blood from ankylosing spondylitis patients.

This clonotype turned up a few times. It lacks a known antigen. No much larger clone is present one base from it, and per-base qualities are unavailable. The germline V end is reduced by 4 bases and the J end by 4 bases; junction bases left unmatched: 11. CDR3 length: 17 amino acids, cysteine to phenylalanine. The entry retains the CDR3 DNA only, 51 bases that are in frame from base 1. CDR1 KGHDR and CDR2 SFDVKD were looked up in the germline V gene. The sequence is built from TRBV24-1 and TRBJ2-1; 8 central nucleotides agree with TRBD1. The receptor was derived from a male donor with ankylosing spondylitis. The specimen sequenced was blood, either unsorted or a sorted T cell fraction (not recorded which). CDR3 loop: CATSDPKRTGKYNEQFF. The DNA reads TGTGCCACCAGTGACCCGAAAAGGACAGGGAAGTACAATGAGCAGTTCTTC.